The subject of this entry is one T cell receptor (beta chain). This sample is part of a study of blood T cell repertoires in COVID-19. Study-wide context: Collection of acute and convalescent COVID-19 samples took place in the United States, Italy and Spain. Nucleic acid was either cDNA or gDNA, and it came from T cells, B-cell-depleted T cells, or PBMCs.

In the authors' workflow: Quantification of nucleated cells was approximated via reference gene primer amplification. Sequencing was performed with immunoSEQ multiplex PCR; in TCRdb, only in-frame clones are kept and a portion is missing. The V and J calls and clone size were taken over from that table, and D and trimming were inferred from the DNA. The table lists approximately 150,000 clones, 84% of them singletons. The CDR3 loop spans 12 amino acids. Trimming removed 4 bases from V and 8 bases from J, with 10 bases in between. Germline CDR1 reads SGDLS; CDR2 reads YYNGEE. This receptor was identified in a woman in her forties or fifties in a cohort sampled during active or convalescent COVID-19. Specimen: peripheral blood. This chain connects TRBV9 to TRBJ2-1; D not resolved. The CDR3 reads CASSTPGYEQFF. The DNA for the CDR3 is TGTGCCAGCAGCACCCCGGGTTATGAGCAGTTCTTC.